This TCR beta chain emerged from a study of blood T cell repertoires in COVID-19. Study-level background: Samples taken during acute and convalescent COVID-19 were collected in the United States, Italy and Spain. The analysed material was cDNA or gDNA that came from T cells, B-cell-depleted T cells, or PBMCs.

Authors' processing steps: Nucleated cell counts were estimated from reference gene primer amplification. Clones were sequenced by immunoSEQ multiplex PCR, and TCRdb holds only the in-frame ones, with some missing. That table is the source of V, J and clone size, and D and trimming were worked out from the DNA. The table shows about 270,000 clones, with under 90% occurring only once. CDR3 length: 16 residues. Sequencing was done on a sample of peripheral blood. The chain has TRBV7-5 and TRBJ2-7; TRBD1 is taken as the D call from the table, unchecked against the DNA. TRBV7-5 is listed as a pseudogene. This TCR derives from a woman in her 50s who had recovered from COVID-19. CDR3 in DNA: TGTGTCAGAAGCTACCGAAAGGGACAGGGGGTCAACGAGCAGTACTTC. Translation: CVRSYRKGQGVNEQYF.